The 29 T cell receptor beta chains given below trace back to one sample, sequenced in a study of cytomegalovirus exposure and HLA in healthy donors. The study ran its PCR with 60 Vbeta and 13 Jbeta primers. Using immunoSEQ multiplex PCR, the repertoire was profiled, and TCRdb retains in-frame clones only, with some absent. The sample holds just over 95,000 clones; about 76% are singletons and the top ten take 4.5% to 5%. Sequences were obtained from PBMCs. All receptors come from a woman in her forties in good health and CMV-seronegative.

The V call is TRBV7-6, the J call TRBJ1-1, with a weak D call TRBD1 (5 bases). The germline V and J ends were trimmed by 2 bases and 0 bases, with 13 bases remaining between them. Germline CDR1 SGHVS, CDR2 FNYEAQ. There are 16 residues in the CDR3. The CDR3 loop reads CASSLSRGGMNTEAFF. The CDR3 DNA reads TGTGCCAGCAGCTTATCCCGTGGGGGGATGAACACTGAAGCTTTCTTT.

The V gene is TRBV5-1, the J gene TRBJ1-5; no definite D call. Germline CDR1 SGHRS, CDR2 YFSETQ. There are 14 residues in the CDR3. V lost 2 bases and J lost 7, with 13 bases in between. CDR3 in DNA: TGCGCCAGCAGCTTATCCAGCCCGGGACAGCCCCAGCATTTT. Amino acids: CASSLSSPGQPQHF.

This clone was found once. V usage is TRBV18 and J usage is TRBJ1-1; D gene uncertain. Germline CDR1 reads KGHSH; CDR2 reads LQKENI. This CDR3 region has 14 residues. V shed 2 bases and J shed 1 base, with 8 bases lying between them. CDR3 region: CASSPWQENTEAFF. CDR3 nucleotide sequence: TGTGCCAGCTCACCATGGCAGGAGAACACTGAAGCTTTCTTT.

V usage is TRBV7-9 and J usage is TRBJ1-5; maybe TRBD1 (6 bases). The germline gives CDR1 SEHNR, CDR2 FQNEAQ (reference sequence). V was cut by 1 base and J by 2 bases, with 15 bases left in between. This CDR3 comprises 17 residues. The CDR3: CASSLGLAGARNQPQHF. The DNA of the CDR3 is TGTGCCAGCAGCTTAGGTTTGGCGGGGGCGCGCAATCAGCCCCAGCATTTT.

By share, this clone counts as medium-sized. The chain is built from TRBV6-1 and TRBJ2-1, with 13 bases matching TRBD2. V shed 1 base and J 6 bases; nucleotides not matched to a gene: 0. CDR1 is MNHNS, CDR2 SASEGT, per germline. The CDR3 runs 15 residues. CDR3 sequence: CASSEGTSGGNEQFF. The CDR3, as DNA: TGTGCCAGCAGTGAAGGGACTAGCGGGGGCAATGAGCAGTTCTTC.

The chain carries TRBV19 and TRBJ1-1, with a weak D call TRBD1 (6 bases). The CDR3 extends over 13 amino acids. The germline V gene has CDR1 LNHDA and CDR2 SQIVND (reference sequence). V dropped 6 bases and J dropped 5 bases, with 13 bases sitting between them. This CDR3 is CASSFQGWTEAFF. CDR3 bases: TGTGCCAGTAGCTTTCAGGGGTGGACTGAAGCTTTCTTT.

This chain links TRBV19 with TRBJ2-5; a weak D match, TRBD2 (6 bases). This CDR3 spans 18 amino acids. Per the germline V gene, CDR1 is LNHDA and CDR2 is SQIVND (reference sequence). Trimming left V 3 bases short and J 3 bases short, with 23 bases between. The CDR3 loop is CASSMSFAGTFYEETQYF. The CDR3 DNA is TGTGCCAGTAGTATGAGTTTTGCAGGGACTTTCTACGAAGAGACCCAGTACTTC.

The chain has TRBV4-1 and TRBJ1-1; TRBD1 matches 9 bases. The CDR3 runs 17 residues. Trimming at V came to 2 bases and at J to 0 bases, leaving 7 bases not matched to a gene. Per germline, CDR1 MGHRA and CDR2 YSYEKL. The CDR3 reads CASSQRGDRAMNTEAFF. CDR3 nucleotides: TGCGCCAGCAGCCAAAGAGGGGACAGGGCGATGAACACTGAAGCTTTCTTT.

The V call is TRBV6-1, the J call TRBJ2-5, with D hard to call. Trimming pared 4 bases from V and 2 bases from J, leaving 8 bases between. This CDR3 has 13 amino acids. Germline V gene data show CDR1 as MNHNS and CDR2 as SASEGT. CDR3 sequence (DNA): TGTGCCAGCAGTGTGGCGGTACAAGAGACCCAGTACTTC. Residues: CASSVAVQETQYF.

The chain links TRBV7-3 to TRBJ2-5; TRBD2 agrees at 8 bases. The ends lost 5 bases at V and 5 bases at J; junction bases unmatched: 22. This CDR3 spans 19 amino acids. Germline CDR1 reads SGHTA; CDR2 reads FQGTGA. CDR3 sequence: CASSPHPGLAATQCETQYF. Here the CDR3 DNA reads TGTGCCAGCAGCCCCCACCCCGGACTAGCAGCCACCCAATGTGAGACCCAGTACTTC.

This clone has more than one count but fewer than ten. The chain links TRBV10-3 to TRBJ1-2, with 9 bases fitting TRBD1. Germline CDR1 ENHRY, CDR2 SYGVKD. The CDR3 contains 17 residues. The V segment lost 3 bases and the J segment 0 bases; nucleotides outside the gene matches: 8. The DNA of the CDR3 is TGTGCCATCAGTGAAATGGGACAGGGAGGGGCTAACTATGGCTACACCTTC. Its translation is CAISEMGQGGANYGYTF.

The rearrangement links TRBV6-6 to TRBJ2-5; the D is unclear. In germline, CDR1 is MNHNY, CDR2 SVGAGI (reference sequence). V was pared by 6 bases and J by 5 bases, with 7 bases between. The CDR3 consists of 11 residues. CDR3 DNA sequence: TGTGCCAGCAGCCCCCGGGAGACCCAGTACTTC. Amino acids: CASSPRETQYF.

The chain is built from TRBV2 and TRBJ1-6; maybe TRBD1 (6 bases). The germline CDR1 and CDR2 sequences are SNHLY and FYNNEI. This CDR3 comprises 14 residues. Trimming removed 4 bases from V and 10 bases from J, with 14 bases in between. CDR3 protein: CASSGAGARSPLHF. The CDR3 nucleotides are TGTGCCAGCAGTGGTGCGGGGGCCAGGTCACCCCTCCACTTT.

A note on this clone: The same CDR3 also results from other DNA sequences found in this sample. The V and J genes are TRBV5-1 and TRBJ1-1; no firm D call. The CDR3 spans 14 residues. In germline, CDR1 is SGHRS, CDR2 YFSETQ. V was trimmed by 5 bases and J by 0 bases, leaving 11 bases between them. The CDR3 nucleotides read TGCGCCAGCAGTGACAAACTCATGAACACTGAAGCTTTCTTT. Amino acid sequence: CASSDKLMNTEAFF. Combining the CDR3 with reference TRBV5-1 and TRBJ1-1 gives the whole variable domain KAGVTQTPRYLIKTRGQQVTLSCSPISGHRSVSWYQQTPGQGLQFLFEYFSETQRNKGNFPGRFSGRQFSNSRSEMNVSTLELGDSALYLCASSDKLMNTEAFFGQGTRLTVV.

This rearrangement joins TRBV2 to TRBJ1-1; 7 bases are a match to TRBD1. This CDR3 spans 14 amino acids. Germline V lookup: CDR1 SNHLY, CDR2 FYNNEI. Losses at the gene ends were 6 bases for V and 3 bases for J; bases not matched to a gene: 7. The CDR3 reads CASRGTVGYTEAFF. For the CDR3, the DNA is TGTGCCAGCAGGGGGACAGTGGGGTACACTGAAGCTTTCTTT.

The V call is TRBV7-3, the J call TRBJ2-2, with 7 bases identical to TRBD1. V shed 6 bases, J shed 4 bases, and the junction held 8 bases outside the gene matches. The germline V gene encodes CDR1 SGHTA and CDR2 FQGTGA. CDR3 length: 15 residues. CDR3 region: CASSPTGQLTGELFF. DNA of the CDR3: TGTGCCAGCAGTCCTACGGGACAGCTCACCGGGGAGCTGTTTTTT.

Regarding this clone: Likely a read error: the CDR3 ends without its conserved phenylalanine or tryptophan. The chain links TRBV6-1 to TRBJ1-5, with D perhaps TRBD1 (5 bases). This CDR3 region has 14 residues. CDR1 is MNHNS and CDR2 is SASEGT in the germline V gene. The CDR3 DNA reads TGTGCCACCAGTTCCGGGGGAGGCAATCAGCCCCAGCATGTT. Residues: CATSSGGGNQPQHV.

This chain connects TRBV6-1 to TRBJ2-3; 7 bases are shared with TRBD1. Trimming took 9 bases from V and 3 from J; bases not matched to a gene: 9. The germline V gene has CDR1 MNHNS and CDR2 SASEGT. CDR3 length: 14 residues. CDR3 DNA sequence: TGTGCCAGTTTAGCTACAGGGGTAACAGATACGCAGTATTTT. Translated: CASLATGVTDTQYF.

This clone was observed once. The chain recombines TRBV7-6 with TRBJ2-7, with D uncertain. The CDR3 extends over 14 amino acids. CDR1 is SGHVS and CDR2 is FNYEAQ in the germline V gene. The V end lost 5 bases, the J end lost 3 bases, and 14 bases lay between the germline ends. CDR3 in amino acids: CASSPTRHSYEQYF. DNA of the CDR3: TGTGCCAGCAGCCCCACACGACACAGCTACGAGCAGTACTTC.

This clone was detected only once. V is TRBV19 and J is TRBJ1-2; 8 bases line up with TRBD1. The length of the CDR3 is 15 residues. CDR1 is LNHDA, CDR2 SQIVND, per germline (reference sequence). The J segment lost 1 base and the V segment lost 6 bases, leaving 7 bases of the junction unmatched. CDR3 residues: CASRPGGPLNYGYTF. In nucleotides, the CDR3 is TGTGCCAGTAGACCAGGGGGCCCTCTTAACTATGGCTACACCTTC.

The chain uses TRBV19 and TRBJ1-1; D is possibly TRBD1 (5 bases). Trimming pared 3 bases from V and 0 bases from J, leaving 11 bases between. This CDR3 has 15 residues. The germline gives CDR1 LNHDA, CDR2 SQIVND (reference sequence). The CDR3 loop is CASSIWGGMNTEAFF. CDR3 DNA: TGTGCCAGTAGTATTTGGGGGGGGATGAACACTGAAGCTTTCTTT.

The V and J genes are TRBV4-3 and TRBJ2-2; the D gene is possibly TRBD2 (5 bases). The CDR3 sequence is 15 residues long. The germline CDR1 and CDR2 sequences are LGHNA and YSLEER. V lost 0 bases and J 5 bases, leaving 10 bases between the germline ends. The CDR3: CASSQEGLRTGELFF. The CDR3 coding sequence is TGCGCCAGCAGCCAAGAAGGACTGAGGACCGGGGAGCTGTTTTTT.

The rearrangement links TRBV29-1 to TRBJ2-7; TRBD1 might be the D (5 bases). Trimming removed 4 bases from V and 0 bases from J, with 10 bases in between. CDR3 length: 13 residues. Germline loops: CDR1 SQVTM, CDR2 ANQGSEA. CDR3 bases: TGCAGCGTTGGACAGCTTAGCTCCTACGAGCAGTACTTC. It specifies CSVGQLSSYEQYF.

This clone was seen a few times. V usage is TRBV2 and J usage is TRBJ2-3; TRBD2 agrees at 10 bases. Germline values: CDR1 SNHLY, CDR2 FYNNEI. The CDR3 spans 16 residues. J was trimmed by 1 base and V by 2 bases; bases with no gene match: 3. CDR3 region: CASSEFLAGGTDTQYF. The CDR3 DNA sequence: TGTGCCAGCAGTGAATTTCTAGCGGGGGGCACAGATACGCAGTATTTT. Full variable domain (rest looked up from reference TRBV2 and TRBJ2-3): EPEVTQTPSHQVTQMGQEVILRCVPISNHLYFYWYRQILGQKVEFLVSFYNNEISEKSEIFDDQFSVERPDGSNFTLKIRSTKLEDSAMYFCASSEFLAGGTDTQYFGPGTRLTVL.

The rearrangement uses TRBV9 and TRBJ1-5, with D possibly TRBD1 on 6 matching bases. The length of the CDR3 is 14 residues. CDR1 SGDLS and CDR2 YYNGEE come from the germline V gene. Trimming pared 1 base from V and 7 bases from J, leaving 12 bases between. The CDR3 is CASSVLDSGQPQHF. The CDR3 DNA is TGTGCCAGCAGCGTATTGGACAGTGGCCAGCCCCAGCATTTT. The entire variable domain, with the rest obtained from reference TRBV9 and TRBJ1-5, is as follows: DSGVTQTPKHLITATGQRVTLRCSPRSGDLSVYWYQQSLDQGLQFLIQYYNGEERAKGNILERFSAQQFPDLHSELNLSSLELGDSALYFCASSVLDSGQPQHFGDGTRLSIL.

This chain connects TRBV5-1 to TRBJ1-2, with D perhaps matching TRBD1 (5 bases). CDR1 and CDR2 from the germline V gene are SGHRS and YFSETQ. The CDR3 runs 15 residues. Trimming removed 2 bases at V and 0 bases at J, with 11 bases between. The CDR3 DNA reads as TGCGCCAGCAGCTTCCAGGGAAATTCTAACTATGGCTACACCTTC. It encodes CASSFQGNSNYGYTF.

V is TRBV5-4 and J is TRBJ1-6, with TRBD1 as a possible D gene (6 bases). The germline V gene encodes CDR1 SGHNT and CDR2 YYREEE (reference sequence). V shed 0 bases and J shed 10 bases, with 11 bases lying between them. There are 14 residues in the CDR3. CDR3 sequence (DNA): TGTGCCAGCAGCTTGGCAGGGGATGGATCACCCCTCCACTTT. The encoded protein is CASSLAGDGSPLHF.

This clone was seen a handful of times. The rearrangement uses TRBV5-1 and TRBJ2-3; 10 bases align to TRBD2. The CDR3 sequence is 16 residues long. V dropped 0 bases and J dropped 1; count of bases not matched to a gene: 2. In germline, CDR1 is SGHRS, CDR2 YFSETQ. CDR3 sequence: CASSLAGTSGTDTQYF. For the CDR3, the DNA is TGCGCCAGCAGCTTGGCCGGGACTAGCGGCACAGATACGCAGTATTTT. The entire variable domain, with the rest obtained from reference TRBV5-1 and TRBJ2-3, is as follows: KAGVTQTPRYLIKTRGQQVTLSCSPISGHRSVSWYQQTPGQGLQFLFEYFSETQRNKGNFPGRFSGRQFSNSRSEMNVSTLELGDSALYLCASSLAGTSGTDTQYFGPGTRLTVL.

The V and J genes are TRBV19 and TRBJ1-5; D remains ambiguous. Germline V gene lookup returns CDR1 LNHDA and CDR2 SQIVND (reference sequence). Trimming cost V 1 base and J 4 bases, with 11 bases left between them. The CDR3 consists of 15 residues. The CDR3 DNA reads TGTGCCAGTAGTATAGGCCAATTCGGTAATCAGCCCCAGCATTTT. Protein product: CASSIGQFGNQPQHF. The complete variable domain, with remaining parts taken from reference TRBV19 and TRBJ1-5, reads DGGITQSPKYLFRKEGQNVTLSCEQNLNHDAMYWYRQDPGQGLRLIYYSQIVNDFQKGDIAEGYSVSREKKESFPLTVTSAQKNPTAFYLCASSIGQFGNQPQHFGDGTRLSIL.